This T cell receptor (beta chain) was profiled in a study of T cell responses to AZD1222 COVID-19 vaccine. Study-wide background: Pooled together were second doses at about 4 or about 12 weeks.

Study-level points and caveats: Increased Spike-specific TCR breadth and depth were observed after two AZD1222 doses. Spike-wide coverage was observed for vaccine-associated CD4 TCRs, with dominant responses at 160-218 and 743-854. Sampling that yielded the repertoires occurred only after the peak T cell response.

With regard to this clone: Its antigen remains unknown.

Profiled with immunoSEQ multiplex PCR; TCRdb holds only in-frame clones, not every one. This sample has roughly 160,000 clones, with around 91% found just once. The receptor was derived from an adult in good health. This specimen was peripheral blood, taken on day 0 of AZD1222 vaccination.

CDR3 loop: CASSLRPGSYNEQFF. In DNA, the CDR3 is TGTGCCAGCAGCTTGCGCCCAGGCTCCTACAATGAGCAGTTCTTC. The genes are TRBV7-2 and TRBJ2-1; D is unclear. The V gene lost 3 bases and the J gene lost 0 bases, with 9 bases spanning the gap. This CDR3 spans 15 amino acids. Germline loops: CDR1 SGHTA, CDR2 FQGNSA.